This section outlines one TCR beta chain sequence together with its context. The authors ran the assay at deep level. In replicate PCRs of sorted subsets, approximately 210 ng DNA, roughly 31,000 T cell genomes, was used. Data came from immunoSEQ multiplex PCR; TCRdb stores just in-frame clones and leaves some out. The sample consists of 800,000 to 950,000 clones, just over 95% of them appearing once. This sample was included in a study of shared clonotypes between healthy human individuals. Study-level background: Per donor, CD8 memory used one plate, CD8 naive used two, CD4 memory used three and CD4 naive used three.

The V and J ends lost 3 bases and 0 bases respectively, with 9 bases between them. This CDR3 has 15 amino acids. Germline lookup yields CDR1 SEHNR and CDR2 FQNEAQ (reference sequence). CD45RO-negative CD8 cells positively selected for CCR7 made up the naive population, which excluded terminally differentiated effector memory CD45RA+ cells. There were only Caucasian adults among the donors, and all lived in Nashville, Tennessee. Sequences were obtained from naive CD8+ T cells sorted from blood. The sequence came from a young man in good health. The chain recombines TRBV7-9 with TRBJ1-3, with D uncertain. Here the CDR3 reads CASSFGRISGNTIYF. The CDR3 DNA is TGTGCCAGCAGCTTTGGCCGGATCTCTGGAAACACCATATATTTT.